These 13 T cell receptor beta chains share one sample of origin, sequenced in a study. TCRdb redid the calling of the RT-PCR reads with MiXCR, one entry per CDR3 protein. This sample has 650,000 to 800,000 distinct CDR3 sequences, with about 14% found just once. Sequenced: memory CD4+ T cells from blood. The receptors here all came from a female donor in good health, serving as a healthy control.

This clonotype was counted ten times or more. V is TRBV7-9 and J is TRBJ2-1; TRBD2 aligns across 9 bases. Germline CDR1 SEHNR, CDR2 FQNEAQ (reference sequence). V lost 5 bases and J lost 6; bases outside the gene matches: 8. The CDR3 extends over 15 amino acids. This CDR3 reads CASSPAGTSSNEQFF. The CDR3 coding sequence is TGTGCCAGCAGCCCGGCCGGGACTAGCAGCAATGAGCAGTTCTTC.

This sequence joins TRBV9 and TRBJ1-1, with D unresolved. The CDR3 runs 14 residues. The germline gives CDR1 SGDLS, CDR2 YYNGEE. Trimming left V 2 bases short and J 3 bases short, with 11 bases between. Here the CDR3 reads CASSVPSPHTEAFF. The CDR3 DNA is TGTGCCAGCAGCGTCCCTTCCCCCCACACTGAAGCTTTCTTT.

This clonotype occurred a few times. The chain joins TRBV20-1 to TRBJ1-1; D unresolved. CDR3 size: 16 residues. Trimming left V 0 bases short and J 3 bases short, with 17 bases between. Germline V lookup: CDR1 DFQATT, CDR2 SNEGSKA (reference sequence). DNA of the CDR3: TGCAGTGCTAGAGAACTGAGGAGGGCGCAGGACACTGAAGCTTTCTTT. It is translated as CSARELRRAQDTEAFF.

This clonotype was picked up many times. The DNA of the CDR3 is TGTGCCATCAGTGAGCAGGGTAGCAATCAGCCCCAGCATTTT. This translates into CAISEQGSNQPQHF. This sequence joins TRBV10-3 and TRBJ1-5; maybe TRBD1 (5 bases). The CDR3 runs to 14 residues. The germline V gene encodes CDR1 ENHRY and CDR2 SYGVKD. V shed 2 bases and J shed 0 bases, with 5 bases lying between them.

This clonotype was counted a few times. This rearrangement joins TRBV24-1 to TRBJ2-1, with D hard to call. The CDR3 sequence is 12 residues long. CDR1 is KGHDR and CDR2 is SFDVKD in the germline V gene. V shed 3 bases and J shed 5 bases, with 4 bases lying between them. The CDR3 protein is CATSDGDNEQFF. CDR3 coding DNA: TGTGCCACCAGTGATGGGGACAATGAGCAGTTCTTC.

This clonotype was observed a few times. V is TRBV5-1 and J is TRBJ2-2, with 7 bases matching TRBD2. CDR1 is SGHRS, CDR2 YFSETQ, per germline. V was clipped by 7 bases and J by 2 bases; unmatched bases: 2. There are 13 residues in the CDR3. CDR3 sequence (DNA): TGCGCCAGCTGCGGGAGCAACACCGGGGAGCTGTTTTTT. Its translation is CASCGSNTGELFF.

This clonotype came up a few times. The chain recombines TRBV4-3 with TRBJ2-5, with 7 bases fitting TRBD1. The CDR3 covers 17 residues. The V gene's germline CDR1 is LGHNA and CDR2 YSLEER. The trim removed 8 bases at V and 0 bases at J, leaving 15 bases unmatched. CDR3 nucleotides: TGCGCCAGCCCCCGACAGGGTATCTTTATGTACCAAGAGACCCAGTACTTC. It is translated as CASPRQGIFMYQETQYF.

This clonotype has more than one count but fewer than ten. The chain uses TRBV5-1 and TRBJ2-5; no clear D. Trimming shortened V by 9 bases and J by 2 bases, and 14 bases separated the two germline ends. This CDR3 has 13 residues. Germline CDR1 and CDR2: SGHRS and YFSETQ. The CDR3 region is CATKAAIQETQYF. The DNA of the CDR3 is TGCGCCACCAAGGCGGCTATTCAAGAGACCCAGTACTTC.

This clonotype has more than one count but fewer than ten. The CDR3 reads CASCPTGWNSPLHF. The CDR3, as DNA: TGTGCCAGCTGCCCGACAGGGTGGAATTCACCCCTCCACTTT. The rearrangement uses TRBV6-5 and TRBJ1-6, with 7 bases fitting TRBD1. The V and J ends lost 8 bases and 7 bases, in that order; junction bases with no gene match: 8. In germline, CDR1 is MNHEY, CDR2 SVGAGI. The CDR3 length is 14 residues.

V is TRBV27 and J is TRBJ2-7; D is unresolved. CDR1 is MNHEY and CDR2 is SMNVEV in the germline V gene (reference sequence). This CDR3 spans 14 amino acids. Trimming took 2 bases from V and 0 from J, leaving 8 bases between them. The CDR3 nucleotides read TGTGCCAGCAGTTTAAGCCAGTCCTCCTACGAGCAGTACTTC. This codes for CASSLSQSSYEQYF.

This clonotype was seen a few times. The J gene is TRBJ1-4, the V gene TRBV20-1; the D gene is possibly TRBD1 (5 bases). The CDR3 loop spans 14 amino acids. CDR1 DFQATT and CDR2 SNEGSKA come from the germline V gene (reference sequence). The V and J ends lost 0 bases and 7 bases respectively, with 12 bases between them. CDR3 residues: CSARDSQGGEKLFF. The CDR3 bases are TGCAGTGCTAGAGATTCCCAGGGTGGTGAAAAACTGTTTTTT.

This clonotype has more than one count but fewer than ten. This chain connects TRBV18 to TRBJ2-5; the D gene is possibly TRBD1 (6 bases). The V end was cut by 6 bases, the J end by 3 bases, with 14 bases between. Per the germline V gene, CDR1 is KGHSH and CDR2 is LQKENI. The CDR3 runs 14 residues. CDR3 amino acids: CASSPRTAEETQYF. The CDR3 region has the DNA TGTGCCAGCTCTCCTCGGACAGCGGAAGAGACCCAGTACTTC. Drawing the rest from reference TRBV18 and TRBJ2-5, the complete variable domain is NAGVMQNPRHLVRRRGQEARLRCSPMKGHSHVYWYRQLPEEGLKFMVYLQKENIIDESGMPKERFSAEFPKEGPSILRIQQVVRGDSAAYFCASSPRTAEETQYFGPGTRLLVL.

This clonotype was detected ten times or more. The CDR3 spells CSVGKDTGELFF. Written as DNA, the CDR3 is TGCAGCGTTGGGAAGGACACCGGGGAGCTGTTTTTT. The V call is TRBV29-1, the J call TRBJ2-2; D gene ambiguous. CDR1 SQVTM and CDR2 ANQGSEA come from the germline V gene. V lost 4 bases, J lost 3 bases, and 6 bases lay in between. This CDR3 spans 12 amino acids.